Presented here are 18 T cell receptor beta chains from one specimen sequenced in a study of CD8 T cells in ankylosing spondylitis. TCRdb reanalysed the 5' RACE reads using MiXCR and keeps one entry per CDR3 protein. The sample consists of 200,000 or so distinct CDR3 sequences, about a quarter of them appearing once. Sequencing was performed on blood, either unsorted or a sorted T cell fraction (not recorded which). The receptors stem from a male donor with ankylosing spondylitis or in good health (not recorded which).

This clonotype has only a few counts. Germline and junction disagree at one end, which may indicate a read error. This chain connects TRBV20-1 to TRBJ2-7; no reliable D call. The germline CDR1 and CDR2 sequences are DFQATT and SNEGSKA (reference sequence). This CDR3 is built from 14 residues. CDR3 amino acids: CSAGDNSYSYEQYF. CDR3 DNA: TGCAGTGCTGGAGACAACTCCTACTCCTACGAGCAGTACTTC.

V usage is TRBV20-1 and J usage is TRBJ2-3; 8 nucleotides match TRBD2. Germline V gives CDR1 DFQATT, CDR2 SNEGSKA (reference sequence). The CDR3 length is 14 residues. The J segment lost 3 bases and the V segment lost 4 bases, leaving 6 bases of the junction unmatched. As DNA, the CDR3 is TGCAGTGCTATGAGCGGGAGAGGGACAGATACGCAGTATTTT. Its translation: CSAMSGRGTDTQYF.

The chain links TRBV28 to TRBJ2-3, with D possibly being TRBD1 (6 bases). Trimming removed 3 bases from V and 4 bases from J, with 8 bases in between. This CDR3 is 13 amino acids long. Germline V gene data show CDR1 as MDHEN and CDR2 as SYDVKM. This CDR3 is CASSLDSPDTQYF. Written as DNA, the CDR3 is TGTGCCAGCAGTTTGGACAGTCCAGATACGCAGTATTTT. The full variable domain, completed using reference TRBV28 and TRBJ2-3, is DVKVTQSSRYLVKRTGEKVFLECVQDMDHENMFWYRQDPGLGLRLIYFSYDVKMKEKGDIPEGYSVSREKKERFSLILESASTNQTSMYLCASSLDSPDTQYFGPGTRLTVL.

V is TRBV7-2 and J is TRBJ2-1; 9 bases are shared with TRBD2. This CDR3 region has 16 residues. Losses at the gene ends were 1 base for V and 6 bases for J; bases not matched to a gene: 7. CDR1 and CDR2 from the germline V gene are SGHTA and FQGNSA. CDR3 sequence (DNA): TGTGCCAGCAGCTTAGATGGAGCGGGAGGAGGCAATGAGCAGTTCTTC. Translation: CASSLDGAGGGNEQFF. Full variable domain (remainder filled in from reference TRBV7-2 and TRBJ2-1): GAGVSQSPSNKVTEKGKDVELRCDPISGHTALYWYRQSLGQGLEFLIYFQGNSAPDKSGLPSDRFSAERTGGSVSTLTIQRTQQEDSAVYLCASSLDGAGGGNEQFFGPGTRLTVL.

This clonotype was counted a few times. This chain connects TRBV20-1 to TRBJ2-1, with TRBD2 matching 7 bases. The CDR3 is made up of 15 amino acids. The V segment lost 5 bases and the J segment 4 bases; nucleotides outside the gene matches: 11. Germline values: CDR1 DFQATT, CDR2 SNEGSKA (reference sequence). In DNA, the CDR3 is TGCAGTGCTCCCGGGGGGTCGCGGAAATACAATGAGCAGTTCTTC. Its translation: CSAPGGSRKYNEQFF.

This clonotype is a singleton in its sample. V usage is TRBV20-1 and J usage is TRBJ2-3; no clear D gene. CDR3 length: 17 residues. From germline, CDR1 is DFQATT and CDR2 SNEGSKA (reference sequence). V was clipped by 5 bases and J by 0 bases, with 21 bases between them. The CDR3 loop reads CSALVSSWALSTDTQYF. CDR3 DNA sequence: TGCAGTGCTCTCGTTTCTAGTTGGGCCCTTAGCACAGATACGCAGTATTTT.

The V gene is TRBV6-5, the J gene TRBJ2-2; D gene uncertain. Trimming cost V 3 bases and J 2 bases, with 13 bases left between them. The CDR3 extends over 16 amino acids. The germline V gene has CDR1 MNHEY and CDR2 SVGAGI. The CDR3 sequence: CASSYWSLSNTGELFF. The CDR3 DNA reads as TGTGCCAGCAGTTATTGGAGTCTCTCAAACACCGGGGAGCTGTTTTTT.

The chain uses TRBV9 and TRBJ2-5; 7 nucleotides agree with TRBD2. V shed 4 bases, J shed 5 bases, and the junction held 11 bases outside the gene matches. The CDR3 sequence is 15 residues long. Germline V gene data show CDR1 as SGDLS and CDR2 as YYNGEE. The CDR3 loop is CASSTMAGVTETQYF. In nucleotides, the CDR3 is TGTGCCAGCAGCACAATGGCGGGAGTGACTGAGACCCAGTACTTC.

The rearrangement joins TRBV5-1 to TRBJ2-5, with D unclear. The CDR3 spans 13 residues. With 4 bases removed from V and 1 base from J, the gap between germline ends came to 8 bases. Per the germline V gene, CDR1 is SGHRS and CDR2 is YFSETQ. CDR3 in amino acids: CASSGQSQETQYF. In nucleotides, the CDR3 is TGCGCCAGCAGCGGGCAGTCCCAAGAGACCCAGTACTTC.

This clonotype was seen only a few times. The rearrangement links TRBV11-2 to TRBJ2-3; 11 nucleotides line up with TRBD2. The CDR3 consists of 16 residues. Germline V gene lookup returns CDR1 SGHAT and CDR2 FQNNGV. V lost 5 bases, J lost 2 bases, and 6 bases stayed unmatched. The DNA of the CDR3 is TGTGCCAGCAGCGCCAGACTAGCGGGGTTCACAGATACGCAGTATTTT. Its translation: CASSARLAGFTDTQYF.

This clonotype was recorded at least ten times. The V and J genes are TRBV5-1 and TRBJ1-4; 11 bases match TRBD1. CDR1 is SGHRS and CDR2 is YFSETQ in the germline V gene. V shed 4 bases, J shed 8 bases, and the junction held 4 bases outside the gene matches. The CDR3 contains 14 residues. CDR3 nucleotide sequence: TGCGCCAGCAGCAGTGGACAGGGGGCCGAAAAACTGTTTTTT. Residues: CASSSGQGAEKLFF.

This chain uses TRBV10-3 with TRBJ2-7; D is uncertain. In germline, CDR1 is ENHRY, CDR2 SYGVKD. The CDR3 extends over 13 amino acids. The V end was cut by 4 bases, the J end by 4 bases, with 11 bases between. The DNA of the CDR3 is TGTGCCATCAGTGCTGGCTTTGGGTACGAGCAGTACTTC. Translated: CAISAGFGYEQYF.

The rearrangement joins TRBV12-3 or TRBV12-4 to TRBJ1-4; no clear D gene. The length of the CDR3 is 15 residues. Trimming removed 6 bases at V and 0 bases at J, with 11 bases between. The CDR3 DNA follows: TGTGCCAGCAGCCCAGTCTCTGCAACTAATGAAAAACTGTTTTTT. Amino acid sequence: CASSPVSATNEKLFF.

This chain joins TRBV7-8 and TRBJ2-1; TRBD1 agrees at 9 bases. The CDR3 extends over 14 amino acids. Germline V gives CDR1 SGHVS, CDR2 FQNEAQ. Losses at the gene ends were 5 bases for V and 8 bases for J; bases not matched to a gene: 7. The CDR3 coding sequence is TGTGCCAGCAGCGAACGGACAGGGGCCGATGAGCAGTTCTTC. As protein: CASSERTGADEQFF.

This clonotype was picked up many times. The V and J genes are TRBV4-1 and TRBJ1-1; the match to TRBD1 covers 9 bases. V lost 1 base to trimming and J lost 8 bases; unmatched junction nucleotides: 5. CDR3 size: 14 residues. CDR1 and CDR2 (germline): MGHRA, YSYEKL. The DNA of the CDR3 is TGCGCCAGCAGCCAAGCTGGGACAGGGCTGGAAGCTTTCTTT. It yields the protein CASSQAGTGLEAFF.

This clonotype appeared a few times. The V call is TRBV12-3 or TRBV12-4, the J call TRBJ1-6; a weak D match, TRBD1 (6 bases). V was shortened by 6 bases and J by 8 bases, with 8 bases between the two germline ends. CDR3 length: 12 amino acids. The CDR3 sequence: CASSTGYSPLHF. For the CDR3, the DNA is TGTGCCAGCAGCACAGGGTATTCACCCCTCCACTTT.

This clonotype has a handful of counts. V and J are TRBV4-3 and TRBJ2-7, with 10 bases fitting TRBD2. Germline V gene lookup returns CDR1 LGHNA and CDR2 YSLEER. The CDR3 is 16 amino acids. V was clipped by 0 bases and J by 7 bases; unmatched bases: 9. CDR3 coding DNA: TGCGCCAGCAGCCAAGATCTAGCGGGAGTCACAGGGGAGCAGTACTTC. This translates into CASSQDLAGVTGEQYF.

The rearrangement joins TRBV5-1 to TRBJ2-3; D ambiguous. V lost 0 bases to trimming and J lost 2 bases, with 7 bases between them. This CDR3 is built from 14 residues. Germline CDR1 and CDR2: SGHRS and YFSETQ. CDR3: CASSLGLYTDTQYF. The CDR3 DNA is TGCGCCAGCAGCTTGGGGCTTTACACAGATACGCAGTATTTT.